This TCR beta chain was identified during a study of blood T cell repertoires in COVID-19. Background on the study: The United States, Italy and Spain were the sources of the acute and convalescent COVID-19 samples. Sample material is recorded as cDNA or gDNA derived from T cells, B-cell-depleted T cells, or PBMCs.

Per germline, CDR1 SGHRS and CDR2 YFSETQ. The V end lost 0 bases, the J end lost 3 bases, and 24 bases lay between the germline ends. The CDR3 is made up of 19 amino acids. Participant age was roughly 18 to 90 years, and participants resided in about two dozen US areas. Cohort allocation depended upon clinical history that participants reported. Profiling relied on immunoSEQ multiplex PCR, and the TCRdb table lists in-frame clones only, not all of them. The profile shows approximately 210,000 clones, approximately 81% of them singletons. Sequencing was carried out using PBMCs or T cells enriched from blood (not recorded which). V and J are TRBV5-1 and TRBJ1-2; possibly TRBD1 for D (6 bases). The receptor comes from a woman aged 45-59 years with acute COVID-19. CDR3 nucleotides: TGCGCCAGCAGCTTGGACGGAACGTGGATGGGGGGGCGCCACTATGGCTACACCTTC. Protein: CASSLDGTWMGGRHYGYTF. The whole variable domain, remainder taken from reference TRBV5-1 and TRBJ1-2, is KAGVTQTPRYLIKTRGQQVTLSCSPISGHRSVSWYQQTPGQGLQFLFEYFSETQRNKGNFPGRFSGRQFSNSRSEMNVSTLELGDSALYLCASSLDGTWMGGRHYGYTFGSGTRLTVV.